Detailed here is one T cell receptor (beta chain). Its antigen is not identified. This record belongs to a study of cytomegalovirus exposure and HLA in healthy donors. Findings of the study overall: The study dropped some indistinguishable V segments, TRBV6-2 and TRBV6-3 among them. Later analysis revealed greater clonal expansion in HLA-associated TCR beta chains than in equally common others.

Germline V gives CDR1 SNHLY, CDR2 FYNNEI. The CDR3 runs to 15 residues. The V segment lost 2 bases and the J segment 5 bases; nucleotides outside the gene matches: 7. Both 60 Vbeta primers and 13 Jbeta primers went into the PCR. Sequencing used immunoSEQ multiplex PCR; TCRdb keeps in-frame clones, though not all of them. The table records about 78,000 clones, about 80% of them present only once. The chain has TRBV2 and TRBJ2-7, with 9 positions matching TRBD2. The clonotype comes from a man aged 50 to 60 in good health and CMV-seropositive. The specimen sequenced was PBMCs. As DNA, the CDR3 is TGTGCCAGCAGTGAATCCTTAGCGGGAGCCCACGAGCAGTACTTC. Translation: CASSESLAGAHEQYF.